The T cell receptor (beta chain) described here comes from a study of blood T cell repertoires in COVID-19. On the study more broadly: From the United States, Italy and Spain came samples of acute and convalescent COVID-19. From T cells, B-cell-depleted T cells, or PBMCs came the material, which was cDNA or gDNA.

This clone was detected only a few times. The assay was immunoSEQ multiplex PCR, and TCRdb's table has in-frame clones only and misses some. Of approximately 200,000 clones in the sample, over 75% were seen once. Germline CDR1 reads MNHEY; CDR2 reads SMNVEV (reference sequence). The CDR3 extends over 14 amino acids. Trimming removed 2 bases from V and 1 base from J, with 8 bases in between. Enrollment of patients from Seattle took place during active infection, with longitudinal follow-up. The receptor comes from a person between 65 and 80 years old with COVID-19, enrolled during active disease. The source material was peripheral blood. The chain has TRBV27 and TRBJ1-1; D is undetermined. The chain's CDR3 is CASSLRESNTEAFF. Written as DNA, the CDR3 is TGTGCCAGCAGTTTACGAGAGTCGAACACTGAAGCTTTCTTT.